In this sample, the clone carrying this T cell receptor beta chain turned up once. Its antigen remains unknown. Deletions cut 0 bases from V and 9 bases from J, with 8 bases between. The length of the CDR3 is 12 residues. Germline-derived CDR1 and CDR2 are GTSNPN and SVGIG (reference sequence). This specimen comes from a study of OX40 agonist ivuxolimab in advanced cancers. The table came from immunoSEQ multiplex PCR; TCRdb's copy has only in-frame clones and leaves some out. The repertoire consists of 55,000 to 65,000 clones, with over 75% occurring once and the leading ten covering roughly 2%. Findings of the study overall: CD8+ T cells showed, on average, more clonal expansion than CD4+ cells. Among expanded peripheral T cells, antigen specificity went undetermined.

The source was CD4+ or CD8+ T cells sorted from blood, collected in a trial of the OX40 agonist ivuxolimab. The receptor comes from an adult with an advanced solid tumor such as melanoma, head and neck, liver or kidney cancer. V gene TRBV30 combines with J gene TRBJ2-2; no clear D gene. CDR3 protein: CAWSVSERELFF. CDR3 nucleotide sequence: TGTGCCTGGAGTGTATCGGAAAGGGAGCTGTTTTTT.